This T cell receptor (beta chain) stems from a study of CD8 T cells in Susac syndrome. Random hexamers were used to reverse transcribe roughly 0.45 to 1 ug of RNA. An immunoSEQ multiplex PCR amplified TCR beta CDR3 over 54 Vbeta and 13 Jbeta. Each CDR3 protein is one row after TCRdb ran MiXCR on the immunoSEQ multiplex PCR reads. Here the sample spans about 200,000 distinct CDR3 sequences, nearly 95% being singletons. Germline V gives CDR1 KGHDR, CDR2 SFDVKD. The CDR3 totals 19 residues. Trimming removed 3 bases at V and 7 bases at J, with 28 bases between. In blood CD8+ and CD4+ T cells, TCR beta underwent sequencing. The multiple sclerosis control group consisted of treatment-naive patients whose relapsing-remitting disease, which was either stable or active, fulfilled revised McDonald criteria. TEMRA cells were FACS-enriched, while CD8+ and CD4+ T cells were negatively isolated.

The source material was CD4+ T cells from PBMCs. The sequence came from a human donor with multiple sclerosis. V is TRBV24-1 and J is TRBJ2-3; D may be TRBD1 (5 bases). DNA for the CDR3: TGTGCCACCAGTGATCATCGACAGATCTTAAGGTCTCGAGCTTATACGCAGTATTTT. Protein sequence: CATSDHRQILRSRAYTQYF.